This is a list of T cell receptor beta chains from one sample in a study of cytomegalovirus exposure and HLA in healthy donors. TCRdb's table, derived via immunoSEQ multiplex PCR, lists solely in-frame clones and lacks some. This table holds about 140,000 clones, 60% to 85% found once. The sample comprised PBMCs. The receptor source for this set is a male donor in good health and CMV-seronegative. CDR3s include the opening cysteine and the closing phenylalanine or tryptophan. The order of the fields is J gene, V gene, clone size, D gene, CDR3 protein, CDR3 DNA. D genes are given only for firm matches. Size tells how often a clone was seen (once, few, many) or the class of an expanded clone, and some rows leave it out.

j_call: TRBJ1-2; v_call: TRBV15; clone_size: .; d_call: .; cdr3_aa: CATSILGGSPSNYGYTF; cdr3_nt: .
j_call: TRBJ2-1; v_call: TRBV10-3; clone_size: .; d_call: TRBD2; cdr3_aa: CATIGTSGYNEQFF; cdr3_nt: TGTGCCACTATCGGGACTAGCGGTTACAATGAGCAGTTCTTC
j_call: TRBJ2-1; v_call: TRBV5-4; clone_size: .; d_call: TRBD1; cdr3_aa: CASSLARGNYNEQFF; cdr3_nt: TGTGCCAGCAGCTTGGCCAGGGGGAATTACAATGAGCAGTTCTTC
j_call: TRBJ2-1; v_call: TRBV7-7; clone_size: .; d_call: .; cdr3_aa: CASSPYPGSGPGEQFF; cdr3_nt: TGTGCTAGCAGCCCATACCCCGGGAGCGGACCTGGTGAGCAGTTCTTC
j_call: TRBJ2-7; v_call: TRBV27; clone_size: .; d_call: TRBD2; cdr3_aa: CASSLSRTSGREQYF; cdr3_nt: TGTGCCAGCAGTTTATCACGGACTAGCGGGAGGGAGCAGTACTTC
j_call: TRBJ1-5; v_call: TRBV19; clone_size: .; d_call: .; cdr3_aa: CASSPQRDQPQHF; cdr3_nt: TGTGCCAGTAGTCCGCAGCGGGATCAGCCCCAGCATTTT
j_call: TRBJ2-7; v_call: TRBV6-6; clone_size: .; d_call: .; cdr3_aa: CASSPNQEFYEQYF; cdr3_nt: TGTGCCAGCAGTCCAAATCAGGAATTCTACGAGCAGTACTTC
j_call: TRBJ1-2; v_call: TRBV14; clone_size: .; d_call: TRBD1; cdr3_aa: CASSQDRRQGADGYTF; cdr3_nt: TGTGCCAGCAGCCAAGATCGCAGACAGGGGGCGGATGGCTACACCTTC
j_call: TRBJ1-5; v_call: TRBV15; clone_size: .; d_call: TRBD1; cdr3_aa: CATSPQGGLGNQPQHF; cdr3_nt: TGTGCCACCAGCCCCCAGGGGGGTTTGGGCAATCAGCCCCAGCATTTT
j_call: TRBJ1-1; v_call: TRBV6-6; clone_size: .; d_call: .; cdr3_aa: CASSTDTRVNTEAFF; cdr3_nt: TGTGCCAGCAGTACGGACACGAGAGTGAACACTGAAGCTTTCTTT
j_call: TRBJ2-7; v_call: TRBV6-5; clone_size: .; d_call: TRBD1; cdr3_aa: CASSYYGDSSYEQYF; cdr3_nt: TGTGCCAGCAGTTACTACGGGGACAGTTCCTACGAGCAGTACTTC
j_call: TRBJ2-2; v_call: TRBV15; clone_size: .; d_call: .; cdr3_aa: CATSRDRGVTGELFF; cdr3_nt: TGTGCCACCAGCAGAGACAGGGGTGTCACCGGGGAGCTGTTTTTT
j_call: TRBJ2-1; v_call: TRBV18; clone_size: .; d_call: .; cdr3_aa: CASSLWDIGNEQFF; cdr3_nt: TGTGCCAGCTCACTCTGGGACATTGGAAATGAGCAGTTCTTC
j_call: TRBJ1-3; v_call: TRBV9; clone_size: .; d_call: .; cdr3_aa: CASRVGVGGALGNTIYF; cdr3_nt: TGTGCCAGCCGCGTAGGGGTAGGGGGGGCGCTTGGAAACACCATATATTTT
j_call: TRBJ2-1; v_call: TRBV6-4; clone_size: .; d_call: TRBD1; cdr3_aa: CASSGQGHEQFF; cdr3_nt: TGTGCCAGCAGTGGACAGGGGCATGAGCAGTTCTTC
j_call: TRBJ2-1; v_call: TRBV2; clone_size: .; d_call: .; cdr3_aa: CASSDPSLSSYNEQFF; cdr3_nt: TGTGCCAGCAGTGATCCCTCCCTGAGCTCCTACAATGAGCAGTTCTTC
j_call: TRBJ2-3; v_call: TRBV5-4; clone_size: few; d_call: TRBD2; cdr3_aa: CASSLRSGGRTDTQYF; cdr3_nt: TGTGCCAGCAGCTTGCGTAGCGGGGGGCGGACAGATACGCAGTATTTT
j_call: TRBJ2-1; v_call: TRBV19; clone_size: .; d_call: .; cdr3_aa: CASRERDTSYNEQFF; cdr3_nt: TGTGCCAGTAGGGAGCGGGACACGTCCTACAATGAGCAGTTCTTC
j_call: TRBJ2-2; v_call: TRBV5-1; clone_size: .; d_call: TRBD2; cdr3_aa: CSSSLAAGDTGELFF; cdr3_nt: TGCTCCAGCAGCTTGGCGGCGGGGGACACCGGGGAGCTGTTTTTT
j_call: TRBJ1-6; v_call: TRBV5-1; clone_size: .; d_call: TRBD1; cdr3_aa: CASSEGQFSYNSPLHF; cdr3_nt: TGCGCCAGCAGCGAGGGACAGTTCTCCTATAATTCACCCCTCCACTTT
j_call: TRBJ2-1; v_call: TRBV9; clone_size: .; d_call: .; cdr3_aa: CASGWGHNEQFF; cdr3_nt: TGTGCCAGCGGGTGGGGGCACAATGAGCAGTTCTTC
j_call: TRBJ1-2; v_call: TRBV6-4; clone_size: .; d_call: TRBD1; cdr3_aa: CASRAQGAIPGYTF; cdr3_nt: TGTGCCAGCAGGGCACAGGGGGCGATTCCTGGCTACACCTTC
j_call: TRBJ2-5; v_call: TRBV18; clone_size: .; d_call: TRBD2; cdr3_aa: CASSPAASGQETQYF; cdr3_nt: TGTGCCAGCTCACCAGCGGCTAGCGGCCAAGAGACCCAGTACTTC
j_call: TRBJ2-7; v_call: TRBV6-6; clone_size: .; d_call: .; cdr3_aa: CASSSPDTTYEQYF; cdr3_nt: TGTGCCAGCAGTTCCCCGGACACAACTTACGAGCAGTACTTC
j_call: TRBJ2-3; v_call: TRBV7-9; clone_size: once; d_call: .; cdr3_aa: CASSAPGISTDTQYF; cdr3_nt: TGTGCCAGCAGCGCCCCAGGAATTAGCACAGATACGCAGTATTTT
j_call: TRBJ1-4; v_call: TRBV27; clone_size: once; d_call: .; cdr3_aa: CASSQKTGTLSDEKLFF; cdr3_nt: TGTGCCAGCAGTCAGAAGACAGGTACCTTGTCAGATGAAAAACTGTTTTTT
j_call: TRBJ2-2; v_call: TRBV4-2; clone_size: .; d_call: TRBD2; cdr3_aa: CASSQVKGLAVRRNTGELFF; cdr3_nt: TGTGCCAGCAGCCAAGTCAAAGGACTAGCGGTGAGGAGGAACACCGGGGAGCTGTTTTTT